The rows below give T cell receptor beta chains drawn from one sample of a study of human T cells and chemical hapten exposure. TCRdb re-derived calls from the RACE reads in MiXCR, one entry per CDR3 protein. The sample carries some 120,000 distinct CDR3 sequences, around 8.2% recorded once. Material for sequencing was whole blood. These receptors all come from a male donor in good health. Some clones in this sample may be carry-over from other donors' samples. The CDR3 runs from the conserved cysteine through the conserved F or W. D genes are given only for firm matches. Clone size is shown for a subset of rows, as once, few, many or a class of expanded clone.

D gene	clone size	V gene	J gene	CDR3 DNA	CDR3 protein
NA	many	TRBV20-1	TRBJ2-1	TGCAGTGCTAGAGAAGACTCTTCCTACTACAATGAGCAGTTCTTC	CSAREDSSYYNEQFF
NA	few	TRBV18	TRBJ2-5	TGTGCCAGCTCACCCATGGGGACTTCACTCATCCAAGAGACCCAGTACTTC	CASSPMGTSLIQETQYF
TRBD1	many	TRBV12-3/TRBV12-4	TRBJ1-1	TGTGCCAGCAGTCCGCGGACAGGGAGAGACACTGAAGCTTTCTTT	CASSPRTGRDTEAFF
NA	NA	TRBV10-2	TRBJ2-1	TGCGCCAGTATACGGGAAGGGAAAGGTCCCCGGGGCAATGAGCAGTTCTTC	CASIREGKGPRGNEQFF
NA	few	TRBV7-2	TRBJ2-7	TGTGCCAGCAGCTTAGGCGTTAGCGGTACATACGAGCAGTACTTC	CASSLGVSGTYEQYF
TRBD2	many	TRBV6-6	TRBJ2-3	TGTGCCAGCAGCCACTTCAGGAGCGGGAGAAAGACAGATACGCAGTATTTT	CASSHFRSGRKTDTQYF
NA	many	TRBV6-5	TRBJ1-6	TGTGCCAGCAACAGACAGAATTCACCCCTCCACTTT	CASNRQNSPLHF
NA	few	TRBV20-1	TRBJ1-5	TGCAGTGCTAGGTTACCCGGGACATCGCGGGGGAATCAGCCCCAGCATTTT	CSARLPGTSRGNQPQHF
NA	few	TRBV5-1	TRBJ2-1	TGCGCCAGCAGCAGGGACATTAACAATGAGCAGTTCTTC	CASSRDINNEQFF
TRBD2	NA	TRBV5-4	TRBJ2-3	TGTGCCAGCAGCAGGGGGACTAGCAGAACAGATACGCAGTATTTT	CASSRGTSRTDTQYF
NA	NA	TRBV11-2	TRBJ2-3	TGTGCCAGCAGCTTAGAAAGGGTAGATACGCAGTATTTT	CASSLERVDTQYF
NA	NA	TRBV5-1	TRBJ1-4	TGCGCCAGCAGCCCATTCGGGCAGGGTAACGAAAAACTGTTTTTT	CASSPFGQGNEKLFF
NA	many	TRBV12-5	TRBJ1-1	TGTGCTAGTGGTTTGGTACTAGGGGACACTGAAGCTTTCTTT	CASGLVLGDTEAFF
TRBD1	many	TRBV7-2	TRBJ2-7	TGTGCCAGCAGCTCGAACCCCACGACAGGGGACTACGAGCAGTACTTC	CASSSNPTTGDYEQYF
NA	many	TRBV3-1	TRBJ1-2	TGTGCCAGCAGCCGGAAGTACGGGCGGTCCTACTATGGCTACACCTTC	CASSRKYGRSYYGYTF
NA	many	TRBV5-4	TRBJ2-2	TGTGCCAGCAGCTTGATATGGGGGTCGAACACCGGGGAGCTGTTTTTT	CASSLIWGSNTGELFF
NA	few	TRBV20-1	TRBJ2-7	TGCAGTGGAACTAGCTCCTACGAGCAGTACTTC	CSGTSSYEQYF
TRBD1	NA	TRBV5-1	TRBJ2-6	TGCGCCAGCAGCCCAACAGGGGGCCCAGCTGGGGACAACGTCCTGACTTTC	CASSPTGGPAGDNVLTF
NA	many	TRBV9	TRBJ2-5	TGTGCCAGCAGCGGAGAGGGCAGGGCCCGGGCAGAGACCCAGTACTTC	CASSGEGRARAETQYF
NA	few	TRBV7-9	TRBJ1-2	TGTGCCAGCAGCGCGCGGGACTCCCCATATGGCTACACCTTC	CASSARDSPYGYTF
TRBD1	NA	TRBV11-1	TRBJ2-7	TGTGCCAGCAGCTCGGGACAGGGTTTTTCCTACGAGCAGTACTTC	CASSSGQGFSYEQYF
NA	NA	TRBV6-1	TRBJ2-7	TGTGCCAGCAGTGTAAGGGTAGAGGGCTACTACGAGCAGTACTTC	CASSVRVEGYYEQYF
NA	NA	TRBV3-1	TRBJ1-2	TGTGCCAGCAGCCAAGGGCCCGGGATTTCTACCTTC	CASSQGPGISTF
TRBD1	few	TRBV20-1	TRBJ2-1	TGCAGTGCTAGTGACAGGGGGCTGCGTGTCTTCGATGAGCAGTTCTTC	CSASDRGLRVFDEQFF
NA	many	TRBV6-2/TRBV6-3	TRBJ1-1	TGTGCCCACAGGGAGGGCACTGAAGCTTTCTTT	CAHREGTEAFF
TRBD1	many	TRBV20-1	TRBJ1-1	TGCAGTGCTAGAGAGACCCCACGACAGGGCAGAGACACTGAAGCTTTCTTT	CSARETPRQGRDTEAFF
NA	few	TRBV6-5	TRBJ2-3	TGTGCCAGCAGCCCCTGGGACACAGATACGCAGTATTTT	CASSPWDTDTQYF
NA	NA	TRBV5-6	TRBJ2-7	TGTGCCAGCAGCTTAAGGCGGGACTCCTACGAGCAGTACTTC	CASSLRRDSYEQYF
NA	many	TRBV19	TRBJ1-5	TGTGCCAGTAGCGGCGGCATTCAGCCCCAGCATTTT	CASSGGIQPQHF
TRBD1	few	TRBV4-1	TRBJ1-2	TGCGCCAGCAGCCACTTGGTTCCGGGACAGGGGAATGGCTACACCTTC	CASSHLVPGQGNGYTF
NA	once	TRBV29-1	TRBJ1-1	TGCAGCGTACGACTCAGGTCAGGGGATGGTGAAGCTTTCTTT	CSVRLRSGDGEAFF
TRBD1	many	TRBV3-1	TRBJ1-1	TGTGCCAGCAGCCAACATCCTCAGGGGGCAGTGAACACTGAAGCTTTCTTT	CASSQHPQGAVNTEAFF
TRBD2	NA	TRBV19	TRBJ2-1	TGTGCCAGTAGTATCCGGACTAGCCAAAATGAGCAGTTCTTC	CASSIRTSQNEQFF
TRBD2	few	TRBV3-1	TRBJ2-3	TGTGCCAGCAGCCAAGATCGGGGAGGGCCAGATACGCAGTATTTT	CASSQDRGGPDTQYF
NA	many	TRBV14	TRBJ1-5	TGTGCCAGCAGCCAAGATGCGGTCGGAGCCCAGCATTTT	CASSQDAVGAQHF
NA	few	TRBV28	TRBJ1-2	TGTGCCAGCAGTGAACCCTTGGGTAACTATGGCTACACCTTC	CASSEPLGNYGYTF
NA	many	TRBV5-1	TRBJ2-3	TGCGCCAGCAGCTTGAGGGAGGATACGCAGTATTTT	CASSLREDTQYF
TRBD2	many	TRBV20-1	TRBJ2-1	TGCAGTGCCCTAACCCTACTAGCGAGAAGCTCCTACAATGAGCAGTTCTTC	CSALTLLARSSYNEQFF
TRBD2	NA	TRBV7-9	TRBJ2-1	TGTGCCAGCAGCTTGGTCAGCGGACTAGCGATAAATGAGCAGTTCTTC	CASSLVSGLAINEQFF
NA	few	TRBV4-3	TRBJ2-2	TGCGCCAGCAGCCAAGATCCGTCAGCGAACACCGGGGAGCTGTTTTTT	CASSQDPSANTGELFF